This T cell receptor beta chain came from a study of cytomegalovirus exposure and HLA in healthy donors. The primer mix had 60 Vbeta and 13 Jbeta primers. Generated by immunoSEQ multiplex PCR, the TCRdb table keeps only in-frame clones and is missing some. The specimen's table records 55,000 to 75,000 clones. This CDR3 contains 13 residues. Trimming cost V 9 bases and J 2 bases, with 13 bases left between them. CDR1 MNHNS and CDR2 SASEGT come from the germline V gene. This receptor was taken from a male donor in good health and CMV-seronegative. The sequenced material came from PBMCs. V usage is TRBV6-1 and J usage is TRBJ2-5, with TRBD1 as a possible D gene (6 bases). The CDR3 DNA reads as TGTGCCAGTATACGACAGGTACAAGAGACCCAGTACTTC. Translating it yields CASIRQVQETQYF.